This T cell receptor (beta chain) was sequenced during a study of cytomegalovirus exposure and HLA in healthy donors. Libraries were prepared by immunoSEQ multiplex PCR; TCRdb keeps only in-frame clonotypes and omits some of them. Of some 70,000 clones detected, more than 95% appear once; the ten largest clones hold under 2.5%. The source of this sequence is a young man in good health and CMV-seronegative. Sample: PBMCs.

As DNA, the CDR3 is TGTGCCTTCAGTTCTAGGACACTTCAAACTGAAGCTTTCTTT. Encoded protein: CAFSSRTLQTEAFF. This chain connects TRBV2 to TRBJ1-1, with D perhaps matching TRBD1 (5 bases). This CDR3 contains 14 residues. V was pared by 11 bases and J by 5 bases, with 21 bases between. Per the germline V gene, CDR1 is SNHLY and CDR2 is FYNNEI.